This section outlines one T cell receptor (beta chain) sequence together with its context. Germline values: CDR1 SGHTA, CDR2 FQGTGA. V lost 4 bases and J lost 5; bases outside the gene matches: 1. The length of the CDR3 is 14 residues. These data originate in a study of metastatic and nonmetastatic thyroid tumors. Every patient was untreated before thyroid surgery. As originally analysed: Building a distant-metastasis classifier for papillary thyroid cancer drew on CDR3 differences across clinicopathological groups. TCRdb re-called the PCR reads via MiXCR. TCRdb's processing, not the authors', yielded these V and J calls. The table includes 13,000 to 15,000 clones, 25% to 35% detected once.

This clonotype originated in a female donor with papillary thyroid cancer or a benign thyroid nodule (not recorded which). Some clones in this sample may be carry-over from other donors' samples. Sequenced sample: blood. The V and J genes are TRBV7-3 and TRBJ2-2; TRBD1 matches at 10 bases. The DNA of the CDR3 is TGTGCCAGCAGCTCGGGACAGGGGACCGGGGAGCTGTTTTTT. Its translation is CASSSGQGTGELFF.